The next 17 T cell receptor beta chains were all read from a single sample in a study of post-analysis software for immune sequencing data. The study's findings and limits: In patients, TRBV5-6, TRBV5-1 and TRBV20-1 belonged to roughly five TRBV segments found more frequently than in controls.

Unique molecular identifiers were built into the TCR beta cDNA libraries. From the PCR reads, TCRdb called clonotypes with MiXCR, one entry per CDR3 protein. The repertoire holds approximately 660,000 distinct CDR3 sequences, over 45% seen once, with about 11% in the top ten. Their antigens remain unidentified. The sample consisted of blood. These TCRs come from a girl aged 2 to 9 with multiple sclerosis.

This clonotype was picked up one time. V is TRBV20-1 and J is TRBJ2-7; 7 bases align to TRBD1. Germline trimming cut 2 bases from V and 4 bases from J; bases unmatched to any gene: 8. The CDR3 is 14 amino acids. Germline V gene data show CDR1 as DFQATT and CDR2 as SNEGSKA (reference sequence). CDR3 DNA: TGCAGTGCTAGACCGAGGGGGCGCGGGTACGAGCAGTACTTC. It encodes CSARPRGRGYEQYF.

The chain uses TRBV20-1 and TRBJ2-1; 7 positions match TRBD2. CDR1 is DFQATT, CDR2 SNEGSKA, per germline (reference sequence). The CDR3 loop spans 14 amino acids. Trimming took 4 bases from V and 4 from J; bases not matched to a gene: 7. The CDR3 DNA follows: TGCAGTGCTATTGTAACTAGCGATTACAATGAGCAGTTCTTC. Translation: CSAIVTSDYNEQFF.

CDR3 protein: CSARDGGEDGYTF. The CDR3 DNA is TGCAGTGCTAGAGATGGGGGTGAGGATGGCTACACCTTC. The V and J genes are TRBV20-1 and TRBJ1-2; a possible D gene is TRBD1 (5 bases). In germline, CDR1 is DFQATT, CDR2 SNEGSKA (reference sequence). V lost 0 bases to trimming and J lost 6 bases, with 11 bases between them. The CDR3 length is 13 residues.

The rearrangement uses TRBV20-1 and TRBJ2-4; 7 nucleotides align to TRBD1. The CDR3 runs 14 residues. Germline V gene lookup returns CDR1 DFQATT and CDR2 SNEGSKA (reference sequence). Trimming at V came to 6 bases and at J to 0 bases, leaving 5 bases not matched to a gene. DNA of the CDR3: TGCAGTGCCCCGACAGGGCTAGCCAAAAACATTCAGTACTTC. Protein product: CSAPTGLAKNIQYF.

V gene TRBV6-5 combines with J gene TRBJ2-1; 13 nucleotides align to TRBD2. Trimming removed 5 bases from V and 15 bases from J; junction bases left unmatched: 13. CDR1 is MNHEY and CDR2 is SVGAGI in the germline V gene. This CDR3 contains 15 residues. For the CDR3, the DNA is TGTGCCAGCAGTCCCGGGACTAGCGGGGTAAATCCAGGGTTCTTC. Protein: CASSPGTSGVNPGFF.

The V gene is TRBV25-1, the J gene TRBJ2-3, with TRBD2 matching 8 bases. The CDR3 sequence is 16 residues long. CDR1 is MGHDK, CDR2 SYGVNS, per germline. Germline trimming cut 3 bases from V and 2 bases from J; bases unmatched to any gene: 7. The CDR3 is CASSDDAGGPTDTQYF. The CDR3 DNA sequence: TGTGCCAGCAGTGATGATGCGGGAGGTCCCACAGATACGCAGTATTTT. Full variable domain (remainder filled in from reference TRBV25-1 and TRBJ2-3): EADIYQTPRYLVIGTGKKITLECSQTMGHDKMYWYQQDPGMELHLIHYSYGVNSTEKGDLSSESTVSRIRTEHFPLTLESARPSHTSQYLCASSDDAGGPTDTQYFGPGTRLTVL.

V gene TRBV5-1 combines with J gene TRBJ2-7; D not certain. V lost 4 bases and J 4 bases, leaving 21 bases between the germline ends. The CDR3 covers 16 residues. Germline CDR1 and CDR2: SGHRS and YFSETQ. Here the CDR3 DNA reads TGCGCCAGCAGCCCGGAGTTCAATTCCGCTCCATACGAGCAGTACTTC. As protein: CASSPEFNSAPYEQYF.

A few counts support this clonotype. J is TRBJ1-2 and V is TRBV12-3 or TRBV12-4; D is possibly TRBD1 (5 bases). CDR3 size: 12 residues. V lost 6 bases to trimming and J lost 5 bases, with 10 bases between them. CDR3 coding DNA: TGTGCCAGCAGCAGGGCCACTTATGGCTACACCTTC. This translates into CASSRATYGYTF.

The genes are TRBV3-1 and TRBJ2-5; 10 nucleotides match TRBD2. The V gene end was trimmed by 3 bases and the J gene end by 5 bases; junction bases not matched to a gene: 12. CDR3 length: 17 residues. Germline V gives CDR1 LGHDT, CDR2 YNNKEL (reference sequence). CDR3 nucleotides: TGTGCCAGCAGCCATCCGGGAACTAGCGGGACTCGGGAGACCCAGTACTTC. Amino acid sequence: CASSHPGTSGTRETQYF.

This chain connects TRBV7-2 to TRBJ1-5; tentative D call: TRBD1 (5 bases). Germline V gene lookup returns CDR1 SGHTA and CDR2 FQGNSA. Between the trimmed V and J ends, which lost 4 bases and 6 bases, there was a span of 13 bases. There are 14 residues in the CDR3. The CDR3 bases are TGTGCCAGCAGCTCCCCCTCGGGGGGTCAGCCCCAGCATTTT. This codes for CASSSPSGGQPQHF.

This clonotype has only a few counts. This sequence joins TRBV29-1 and TRBJ2-3; D perhaps matches TRBD2 (5 bases). Germline V gives CDR1 SQVTM, CDR2 ANQGSEA. Trimming took 3 bases from V and 6 from J, leaving 16 bases between them. The CDR3 length is 14 residues. The CDR3 DNA is TGCAGCGTTGAGACCCCGGGATCTTCCGATACGCAGTATTTT. This translates into CSVETPGSSDTQYF.

The rearrangement links TRBV20-1 to TRBJ1-4; 8 nucleotides align to TRBD1. The V gene end was trimmed by 5 bases and the J gene end by 6 bases; junction bases not matched to a gene: 5. This CDR3 spans 13 amino acids. Germline V gene sequence: CDR1 DFQATT, CDR2 SNEGSKA (reference sequence). The CDR3 DNA follows: TGCAGTGCTCTCGACAGGGGTTATGAAAAACTGTTTTTT. The encoded protein is CSALDRGYEKLFF.

The chain links TRBV28 to TRBJ1-2; D ambiguous. V was pared by 2 bases and J by 8 bases, with 15 bases between. Germline V gene data show CDR1 as MDHEN and CDR2 as SYDVKM. CDR3 length: 14 amino acids. CDR3 bases: TGTGCCAGCAGTTTAGCCAGTCCCGTGGGCGGCTACACCTTC. Amino acid sequence: CASSLASPVGGYTF.

The CDR3 protein is CASSPQGAHEQFF. The CDR3 DNA reads as TGTGCCAGCAGCCCCCAGGGGGCACATGAGCAGTTCTTC. The chain links TRBV7-2 to TRBJ2-1, with 8 bases matching TRBD1. CDR1 is SGHTA, CDR2 FQGNSA, per germline. The V gene end was trimmed by 5 bases and the J gene end by 8 bases; junction bases not matched to a gene: 5. The CDR3 has 13 amino acids.

The chain links TRBV4-2 to TRBJ2-1, with D perhaps matching TRBD2 (5 bases). Germline lookup yields CDR1 LGHNA and CDR2 YNFKEQ. The CDR3 spans 17 residues. V lost 1 base, J lost 2 bases, and 15 bases lay in between. The CDR3 bases are TGTGCCAGCAGCCAAGGGGGATCTAGCAGCCCCTACAATGAGCAGTTCTTC. Translating it yields CASSQGGSSSPYNEQFF.

This chain connects TRBV20-1 to TRBJ2-3; D is uncertain. The CDR3 totals 13 residues. The ends were cut back, 6 bases at V and 2 bases at J, with 12 bases in the middle. Germline V gene sequence: CDR1 DFQATT, CDR2 SNEGSKA (reference sequence). The chain's CDR3 is CSASNQVTDTQYF. CDR3 DNA sequence: TGCAGTGCCAGCAACCAGGTCACAGATACGCAGTATTTT.

The chain carries TRBV7-2 and TRBJ2-1; no clear D. Germline V gene data show CDR1 as SGHTA and CDR2 as FQGNSA. This CDR3 has 13 residues. The V and J ends lost 5 bases and 3 bases respectively, with 8 bases between them. DNA for the CDR3: TGTGCCAGCAGCCCCCTGGGCTACAATGAGCAGTTCTTC. It specifies CASSPLGYNEQFF.